The clone carrying this T cell receptor beta chain has a single count. Repertoires were generated with immunoSEQ multiplex PCR, while TCRdb's copy carries only in-frame clones and drops some. The table includes around 97,000 clones, roughly nine tenths detected once. The CDR3 totals 13 residues. The data stem from a study of OX40 agonist ivuxolimab in advanced cancers. The TCR was taken from an adult with an advanced solid tumor such as melanoma, head and neck, liver or kidney cancer. The chain links TRBV21-1 to TRBJ2-1; the tabulated D call, TRBD1, remains unverified against the DNA. TRBV21-1 is assigned pseudogene status. The specimen comprised CD4+ or CD8+ T cells sorted from blood, sampled in a trial of the OX40 agonist ivuxolimab. In DNA form, the CDR3 reads TGTGCCAGCAGCAAACTCAAAGACAGGGCCGAGTTCTTC. Its protein product is CASSKLKDRAEFF.